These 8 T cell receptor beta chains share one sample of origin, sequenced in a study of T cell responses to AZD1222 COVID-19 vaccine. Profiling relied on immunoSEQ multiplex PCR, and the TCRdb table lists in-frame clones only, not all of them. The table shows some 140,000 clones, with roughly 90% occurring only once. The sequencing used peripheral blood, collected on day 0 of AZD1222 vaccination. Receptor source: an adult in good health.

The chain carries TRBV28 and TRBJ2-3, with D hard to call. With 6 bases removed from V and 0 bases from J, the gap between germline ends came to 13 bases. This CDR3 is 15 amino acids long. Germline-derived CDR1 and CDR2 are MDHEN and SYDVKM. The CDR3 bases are TGTGCCAGCAGCGGTGTTACCTCTAGCACAGATACGCAGTATTTT. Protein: CASSGVTSSTDTQYF.

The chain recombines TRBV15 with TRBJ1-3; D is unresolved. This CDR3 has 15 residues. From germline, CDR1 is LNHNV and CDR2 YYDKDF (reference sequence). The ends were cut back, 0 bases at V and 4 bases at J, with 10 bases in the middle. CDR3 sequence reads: CATSRDSAEGNTIYF. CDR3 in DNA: TGTGCCACCAGCAGAGATTCGGCAGAAGGAAACACCATATATTTT.

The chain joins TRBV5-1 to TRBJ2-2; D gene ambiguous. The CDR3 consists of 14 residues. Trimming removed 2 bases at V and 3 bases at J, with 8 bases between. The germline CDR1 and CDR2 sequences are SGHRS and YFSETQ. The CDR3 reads CASSFTGDTGELFF. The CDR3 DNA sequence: TGCGCCAGCAGCTTCACCGGTGACACCGGGGAGCTGTTTTTT.

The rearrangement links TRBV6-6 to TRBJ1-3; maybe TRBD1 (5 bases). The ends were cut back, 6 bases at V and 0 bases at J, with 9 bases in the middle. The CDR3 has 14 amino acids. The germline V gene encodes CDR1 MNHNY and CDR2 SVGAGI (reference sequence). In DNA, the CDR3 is TGTGCCAGCAGACAGGACCTCTCTGGAAACACCATATATTTT. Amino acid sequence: CASRQDLSGNTIYF.

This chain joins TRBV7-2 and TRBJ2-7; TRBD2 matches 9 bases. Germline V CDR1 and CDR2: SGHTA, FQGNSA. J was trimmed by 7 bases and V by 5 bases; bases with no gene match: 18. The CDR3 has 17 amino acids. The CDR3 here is CASSPARSSGASGEQYF. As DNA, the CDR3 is TGTGCCAGCAGCCCAGCACGGTCTAGCGGGGCCTCGGGAGAGCAGTACTTC.

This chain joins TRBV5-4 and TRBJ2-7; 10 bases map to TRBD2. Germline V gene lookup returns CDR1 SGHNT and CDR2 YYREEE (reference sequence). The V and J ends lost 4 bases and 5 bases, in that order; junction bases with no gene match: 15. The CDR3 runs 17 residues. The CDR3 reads CASSPGSGYSGGNEQYF. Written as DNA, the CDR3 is TGTGCCAGCAGCCCCGGGTCGGGTTATAGCGGGGGGAACGAGCAGTACTTC. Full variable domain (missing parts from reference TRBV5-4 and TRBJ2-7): ETGVTQSPTHLIKTRGQQVTLRCSSQSGHNTVSWYQQALGQGPQFIFQYYREEENGRGNFPPRFSGLQFPNYSSELNVNALELDDSALYLCASSPGSGYSGGNEQYFGPGTRLTVT.

The CDR3 nucleotides read TGTGCCAGCAGCGCGCGACAGGGTAGGGGGTCCTACGAGCAGTACTTC. It encodes CASSARQGRGSYEQYF. The chain couples TRBV9 to TRBJ2-7; 7 nucleotides line up with TRBD1. The CDR3 sequence is 16 residues long. Germline CDR1 reads SGDLS; CDR2 reads YYNGEE. Germline trimming cut 3 bases from V and 1 base from J; bases unmatched to any gene: 10.

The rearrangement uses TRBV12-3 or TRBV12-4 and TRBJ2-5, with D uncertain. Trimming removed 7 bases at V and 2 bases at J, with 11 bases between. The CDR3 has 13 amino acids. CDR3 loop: CASTTYPQETQYF. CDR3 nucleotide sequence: TGTGCCAGCACCACGTACCCTCAAGAGACCCAGTACTTC.